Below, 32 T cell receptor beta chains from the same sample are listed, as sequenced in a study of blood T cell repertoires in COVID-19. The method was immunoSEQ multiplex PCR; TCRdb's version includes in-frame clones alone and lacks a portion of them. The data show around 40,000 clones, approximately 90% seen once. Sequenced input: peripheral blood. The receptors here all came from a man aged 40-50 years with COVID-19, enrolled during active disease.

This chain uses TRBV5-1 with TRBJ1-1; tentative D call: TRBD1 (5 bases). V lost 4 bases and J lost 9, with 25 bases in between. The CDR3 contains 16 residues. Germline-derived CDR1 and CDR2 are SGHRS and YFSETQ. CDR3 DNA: TGCGCCAGCAGCGCCTCTAACAGGCTATCCGGACCCCAAGCTTTCTTT. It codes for CASSASNRLSGPQAFF.

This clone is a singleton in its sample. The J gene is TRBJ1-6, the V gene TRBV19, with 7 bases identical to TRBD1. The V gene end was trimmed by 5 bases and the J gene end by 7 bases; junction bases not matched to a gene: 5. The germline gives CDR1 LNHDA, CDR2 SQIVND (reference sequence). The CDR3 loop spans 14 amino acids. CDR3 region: CASSRQGVNSPLHF. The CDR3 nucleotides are TGTGCCAGTAGTCGACAGGGCGTCAATTCACCCCTCCACTTT.

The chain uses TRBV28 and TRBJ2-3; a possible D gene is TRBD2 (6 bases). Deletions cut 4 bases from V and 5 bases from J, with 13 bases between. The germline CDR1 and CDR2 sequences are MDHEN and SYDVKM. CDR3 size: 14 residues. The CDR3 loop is CASSSVAAEDTQYF. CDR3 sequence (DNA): TGTGCCAGCAGTTCGGTAGCGGCTGAAGATACGCAGTATTTT.

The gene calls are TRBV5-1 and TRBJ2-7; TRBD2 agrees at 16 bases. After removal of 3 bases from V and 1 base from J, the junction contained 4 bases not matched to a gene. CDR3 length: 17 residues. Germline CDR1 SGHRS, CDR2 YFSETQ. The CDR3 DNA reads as TGCGCCAGCAGCTGGGGACTAGCGGGAGGGCCATCCTACGAGCAGTACTTC. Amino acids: CASSWGLAGGPSYEQYF.

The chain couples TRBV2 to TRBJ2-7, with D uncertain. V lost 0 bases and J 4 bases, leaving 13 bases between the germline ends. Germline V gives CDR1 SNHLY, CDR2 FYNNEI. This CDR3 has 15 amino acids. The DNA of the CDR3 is TGTGCCAGCAGTGAAGCGCCAGTCCCCGGGTACGAGCAGTACTTC. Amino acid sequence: CASSEAPVPGYEQYF.

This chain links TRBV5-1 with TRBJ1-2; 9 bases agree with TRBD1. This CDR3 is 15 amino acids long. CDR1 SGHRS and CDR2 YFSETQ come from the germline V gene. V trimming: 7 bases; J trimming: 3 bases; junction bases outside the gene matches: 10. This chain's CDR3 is CASRPPGQGDYGYTF. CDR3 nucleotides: TGCGCCAGCCGCCCCCCGGGACAGGGCGACTATGGCTACACCTTC.

CDR3 loop: CASNPSGVLNTEAFF. The CDR3 DNA follows: TGTGCCAGCAACCCATCAGGGGTGCTGAACACTGAAGCTTTCTTT. This chain uses TRBV6-6 with TRBJ1-1, with D tentatively TRBD1 (6 bases). The V end was cut by 7 bases, the J end by 0 bases, with 15 bases between. The CDR3 runs to 15 residues. Germline V lookup: CDR1 MNHNY, CDR2 SVGAGI (reference sequence).

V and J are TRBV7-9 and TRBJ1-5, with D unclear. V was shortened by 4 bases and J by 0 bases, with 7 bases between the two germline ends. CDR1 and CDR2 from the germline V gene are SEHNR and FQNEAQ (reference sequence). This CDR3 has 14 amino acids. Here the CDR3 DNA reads TGTGCCAGCAGCTCAGAGGATAGCAATCAGCCCCAGCATTTT. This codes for CASSSEDSNQPQHF.

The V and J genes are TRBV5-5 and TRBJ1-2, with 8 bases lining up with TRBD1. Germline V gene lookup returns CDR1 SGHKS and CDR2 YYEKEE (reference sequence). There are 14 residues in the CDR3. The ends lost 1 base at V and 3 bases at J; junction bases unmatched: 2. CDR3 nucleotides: TGTGCCAGCAGCTTGATGGGACAGGACTATGGCTACACCTTC. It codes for CASSLMGQDYGYTF.

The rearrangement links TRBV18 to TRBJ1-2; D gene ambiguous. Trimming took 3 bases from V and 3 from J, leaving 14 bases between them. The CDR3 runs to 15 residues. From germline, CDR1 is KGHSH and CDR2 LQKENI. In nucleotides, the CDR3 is TGTGCCAGCTCACCCTCTCGCGGGAGGGACTATGGCTACACCTTC. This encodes CASSPSRGRDYGYTF.

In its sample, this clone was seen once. The DNA for the CDR3 is TGCAGCGCTGGGGACAGGGCCTTCTATGGCTACACCTTC. It encodes CSAGDRAFYGYTF. The chain has TRBV29-1 and TRBJ1-2; the match to TRBD1 covers 9 bases. CDR1 is SQVTM, CDR2 ANQGSEA, per germline. The V segment lost 7 bases and the J segment 4 bases; nucleotides outside the gene matches: 7. The CDR3 spans 13 residues. The whole variable domain, remainder taken from reference TRBV29-1 and TRBJ1-2, is SAVISQKPSRDICQRGTSLTIQCQVDSQVTMMFWYRQQPGQSLTLIATANQGSEATYESGFVIDKFPISRPNLTFSTLTVSNMSPEDSSIYLCSAGDRAFYGYTFGSGTRLTVV.

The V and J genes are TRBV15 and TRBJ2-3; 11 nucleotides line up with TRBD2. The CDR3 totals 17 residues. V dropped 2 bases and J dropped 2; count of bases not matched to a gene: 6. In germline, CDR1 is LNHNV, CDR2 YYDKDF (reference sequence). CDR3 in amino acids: CATSRHLAGGYTDTQYF. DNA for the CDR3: TGTGCCACCAGCAGACACTTAGCGGGGGGGTACACAGATACGCAGTATTTT.

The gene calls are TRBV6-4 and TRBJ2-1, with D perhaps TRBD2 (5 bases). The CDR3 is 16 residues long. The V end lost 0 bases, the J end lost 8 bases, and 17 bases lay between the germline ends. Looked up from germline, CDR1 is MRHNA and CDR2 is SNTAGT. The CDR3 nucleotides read TGTGCCAGCAGTGACTCGAGGGAGTCCGCTAGGGATGAGCAGTTCTTC. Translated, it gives CASSDSRESARDEQFF.

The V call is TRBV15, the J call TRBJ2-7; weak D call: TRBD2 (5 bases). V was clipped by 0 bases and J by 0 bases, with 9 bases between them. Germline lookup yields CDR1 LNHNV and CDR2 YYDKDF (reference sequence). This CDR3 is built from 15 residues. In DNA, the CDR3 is TGTGCCACCAGCAGAGAGGGAGAGGGCTCCTACGAGCAGTACTTC. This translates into CATSREGEGSYEQYF.

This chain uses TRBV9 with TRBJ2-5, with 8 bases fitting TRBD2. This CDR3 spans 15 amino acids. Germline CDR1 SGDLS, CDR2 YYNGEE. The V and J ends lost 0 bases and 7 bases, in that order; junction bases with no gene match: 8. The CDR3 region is CASSVGSAGEATQYF. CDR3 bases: TGTGCCAGCAGCGTAGGATCAGCGGGAGAGGCGACCCAGTACTTC. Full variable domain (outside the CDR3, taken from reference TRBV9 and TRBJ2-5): DSGVTQTPKHLITATGQRVTLRCSPRSGDLSVYWYQQSLDQGLQFLIQYYNGEERAKGNILERFSAQQFPDLHSELNLSSLELGDSALYFCASSVGSAGEATQYFGPGTRLLVL.

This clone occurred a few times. CDR3 sequence (DNA): TGTGCTAGTGGTTTGCGAACAGGGGGGGAACCCTACGAGCAGTACTTC. Amino acid sequence: CASGLRTGGEPYEQYF. This sequence joins TRBV12-5 and TRBJ2-7, with D perhaps matching TRBD1 (8 bases). The CDR3 spans 16 residues. From germline, CDR1 is LGHNT and CDR2 FRNRAP. The V gene lost 2 bases and the J gene lost 2 bases, with 16 bases spanning the gap.

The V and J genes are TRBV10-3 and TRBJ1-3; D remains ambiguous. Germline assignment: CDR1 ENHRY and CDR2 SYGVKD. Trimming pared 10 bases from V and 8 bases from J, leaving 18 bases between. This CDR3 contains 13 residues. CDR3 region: CATAGRDEDTIYF. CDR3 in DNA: TGTGCCACCGCGGGGAGGGATGAGGACACCATATATTTT.

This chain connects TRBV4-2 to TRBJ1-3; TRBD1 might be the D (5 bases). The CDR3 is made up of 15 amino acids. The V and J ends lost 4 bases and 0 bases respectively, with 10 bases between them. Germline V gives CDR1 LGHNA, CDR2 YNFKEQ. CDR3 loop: CASSRDRLSGNTIYF. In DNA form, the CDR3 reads TGTGCCAGCAGCCGAGACAGACTCTCTGGAAACACCATATATTTT.

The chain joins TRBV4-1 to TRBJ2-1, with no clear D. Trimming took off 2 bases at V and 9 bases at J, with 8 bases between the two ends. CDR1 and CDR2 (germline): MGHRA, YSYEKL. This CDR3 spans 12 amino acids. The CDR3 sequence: CASSQPRGEQFF. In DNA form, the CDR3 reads TGCGCCAGCAGCCAACCCCGCGGTGAGCAGTTCTTC.

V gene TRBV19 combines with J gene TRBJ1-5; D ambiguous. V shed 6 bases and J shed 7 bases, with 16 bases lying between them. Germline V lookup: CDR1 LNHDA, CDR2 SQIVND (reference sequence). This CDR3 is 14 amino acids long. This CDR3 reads CASSPTAAGQPQHF. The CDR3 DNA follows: TGTGCCAGTAGCCCGACGGCCGCAGGACAGCCCCAGCATTTT.

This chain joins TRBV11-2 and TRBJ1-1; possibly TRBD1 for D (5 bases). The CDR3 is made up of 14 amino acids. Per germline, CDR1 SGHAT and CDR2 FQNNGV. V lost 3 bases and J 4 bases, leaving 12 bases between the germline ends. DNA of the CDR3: TGTGCCAGCAGCTTGTCCTCGACAGCCACTGAAGCTTTCTTT. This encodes CASSLSSTATEAFF.

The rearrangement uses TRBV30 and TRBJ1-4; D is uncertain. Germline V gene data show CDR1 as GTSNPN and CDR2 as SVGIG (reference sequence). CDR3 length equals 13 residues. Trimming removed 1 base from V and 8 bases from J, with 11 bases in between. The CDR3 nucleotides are TGTGCCTGGAGTGGGCACCTGGTCGAAAAACTGTTTTTT. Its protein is CAWSGHLVEKLFF.

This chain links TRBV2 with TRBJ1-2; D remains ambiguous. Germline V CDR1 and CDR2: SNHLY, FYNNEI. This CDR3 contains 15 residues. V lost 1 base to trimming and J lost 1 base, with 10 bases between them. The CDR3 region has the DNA TGTGCCAGCAGTGAAGACGCAGGTCGTAACTATGGCTACACCTTC. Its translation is CASSEDAGRNYGYTF. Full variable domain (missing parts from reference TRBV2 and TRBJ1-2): EPEVTQTPSHQVTQMGQEVILRCVPISNHLYFYWYRQILGQKVEFLVSFYNNEISEKSEIFDDQFSVERPDGSNFTLKIRSTKLEDSAMYFCASSEDAGRNYGYTFGSGTRLTVV.

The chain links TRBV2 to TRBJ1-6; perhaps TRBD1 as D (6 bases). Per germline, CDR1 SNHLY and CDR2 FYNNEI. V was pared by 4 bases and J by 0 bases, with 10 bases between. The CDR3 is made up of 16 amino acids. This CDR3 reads CASSGTVSSYNSPLHF. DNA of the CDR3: TGTGCCAGCAGTGGGACAGTTAGCTCCTATAATTCACCCCTCCACTTT.

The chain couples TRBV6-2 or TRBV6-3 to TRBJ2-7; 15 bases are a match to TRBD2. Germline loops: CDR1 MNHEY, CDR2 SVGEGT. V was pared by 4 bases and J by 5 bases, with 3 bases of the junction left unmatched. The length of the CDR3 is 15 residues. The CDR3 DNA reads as TGTGCCAGCAGTTCGGGACTAGCGGGGGGCGACGAGCAGTACTTC. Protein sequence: CASSSGLAGGDEQYF.

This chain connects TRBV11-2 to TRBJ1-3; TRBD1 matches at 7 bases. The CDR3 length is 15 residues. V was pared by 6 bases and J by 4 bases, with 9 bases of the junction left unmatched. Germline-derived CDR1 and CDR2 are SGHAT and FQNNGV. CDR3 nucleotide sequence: TGTGCCAGCAGGCATCCGGGACAGTTGGGAAACACCATATATTTT. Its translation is CASRHPGQLGNTIYF.

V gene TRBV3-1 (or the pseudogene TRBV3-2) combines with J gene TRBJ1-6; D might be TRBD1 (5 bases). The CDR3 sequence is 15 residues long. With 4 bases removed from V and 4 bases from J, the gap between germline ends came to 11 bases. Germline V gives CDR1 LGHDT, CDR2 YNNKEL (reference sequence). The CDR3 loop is CASSPDRGYNSPLHF. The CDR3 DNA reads TGTGCCAGCAGCCCTGACCGGGGGTATAATTCACCCCTCCACTTT.

The CDR3 spells CASSLLSTGYEQYF. CDR3 nucleotide sequence: TGCGCCAGCAGCCTGCTTTCTACGGGGTACGAGCAGTACTTC. This chain joins TRBV5-1 and TRBJ2-7, with a weak D call TRBD2 (5 bases). The germline CDR1 and CDR2 sequences are SGHRS and YFSETQ. The CDR3 extends over 14 amino acids. V was pared by 4 bases and J by 4 bases, with 15 bases between.

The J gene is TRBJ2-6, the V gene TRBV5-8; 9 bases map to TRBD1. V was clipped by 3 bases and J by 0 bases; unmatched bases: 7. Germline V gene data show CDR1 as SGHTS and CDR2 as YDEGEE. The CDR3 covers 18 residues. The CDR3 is CASSWGDRAVSGANVLTF. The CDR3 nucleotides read TGTGCCAGCAGCTGGGGGGACAGGGCTGTCTCTGGGGCCAACGTCCTGACTTTC.

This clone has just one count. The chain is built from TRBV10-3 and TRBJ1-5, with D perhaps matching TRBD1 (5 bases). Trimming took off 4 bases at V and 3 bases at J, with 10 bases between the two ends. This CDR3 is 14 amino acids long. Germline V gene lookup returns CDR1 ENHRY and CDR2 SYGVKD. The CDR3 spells CAISVDTHNQPQHF. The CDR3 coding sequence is TGTGCCATCAGTGTGGACACTCACAATCAGCCCCAGCATTTT.

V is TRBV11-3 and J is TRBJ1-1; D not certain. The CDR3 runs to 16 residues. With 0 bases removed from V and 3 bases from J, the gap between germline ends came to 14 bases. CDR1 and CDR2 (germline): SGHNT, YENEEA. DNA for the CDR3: TGTGCCAGCAGCTTAGATCGGCGGGGAGGTCACACTGAAGCTTTCTTT. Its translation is CASSLDRRGGHTEAFF. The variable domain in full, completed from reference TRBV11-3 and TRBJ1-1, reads EAGVVQSPRYKIIEKKQPVAFWCNPISGHNTLYWYLQNLGQGPELLIRYENEEAVDDSQLPKDRFSAERLKGVDSTLKIQPAELGDSAVYLCASSLDRRGGHTEAFFGQGTRLTVV.

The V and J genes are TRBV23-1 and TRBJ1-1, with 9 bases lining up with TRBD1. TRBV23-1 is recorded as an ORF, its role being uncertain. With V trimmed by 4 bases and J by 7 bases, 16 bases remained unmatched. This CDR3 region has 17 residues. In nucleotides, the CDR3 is TGCGCCAGCAGTCTCCCTCTAACCCGGGACAGGGCCCATGAAGCTTTCTTT. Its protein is CASSLPLTRDRAHEAFF.